The 9 T cell receptor beta chains presented below share a single source sample, sequenced in a study of cytomegalovirus exposure and HLA in healthy donors. In the PCR, 60 Vbeta and 13 Jbeta primers were used. TCRdb keeps only in-frame clones here, not all; method: immunoSEQ multiplex PCR. The table has 160,000 or so clones, about 71% seen once. Sequencing input: PBMCs. Receptors were obtained from a woman aged 25 to 45 in good health and CMV-seronegative.

The chain joins TRBV7-2 to TRBJ2-1; 8 bases match TRBD1. Losses at the gene ends were 5 bases for V and 5 bases for J; bases not matched to a gene: 5. The CDR3 sequence is 14 residues long. CDR1 and CDR2 from the germline V gene are SGHTA and FQGNSA. Here the CDR3 reads CASSRDRLNNEQFF. CDR3 coding DNA: TGTGCCAGCAGCCGGGACAGGCTTAACAATGAGCAGTTCTTC.

This clone was seen only a few times. The chain is built from TRBV4-3 and TRBJ2-1, with a possible D match to TRBD2 (5 bases). Trimming cost V 1 base and J 8 bases, with 15 bases left between them. Germline values: CDR1 LGHNA, CDR2 YSLEER. The CDR3 totals 15 residues. The CDR3 sequence is CASSQVASRFYEQFF. The CDR3 coding sequence is TGCGCCAGCAGCCAAGTCGCTAGCCGCTTCTATGAGCAGTTCTTC.

The chain joins TRBV7-3 to TRBJ1-1; no clear D gene. The V and J ends lost 5 bases and 1 base respectively, with 11 bases between them. CDR1 is SGHTA and CDR2 is FQGTGA in the germline V gene. The CDR3 consists of 14 residues. This chain's CDR3 is CASSPGLSNTEAFF. CDR3 DNA: TGTGCCAGCAGCCCCGGACTTTCGAACACTGAAGCTTTCTTT.

The genes are TRBV7-2 and TRBJ1-2; 9 nucleotides agree with TRBD1. The CDR3 has 17 amino acids. CDR1 is SGHTA and CDR2 is FQGNSA in the germline V gene. V shed 1 base and J 5 bases; nucleotides not matched to a gene: 11. CDR3 DNA: TGTGCCAGCAGCTTAGAGAGGCAGGGACAGGGATTGTATGGCTACACCTTC. Protein sequence: CASSLERQGQGLYGYTF.

J is TRBJ2-1 and V is TRBV9; 10 nucleotides line up with TRBD1. Unmatched junction bases numbered 10, after V lost 2 bases and J lost 5 bases. CDR1 and CDR2 (germline): SGDLS, YYNGEE. The CDR3 consists of 17 residues. In DNA, the CDR3 is TGTGCCAGCAGCGTCAACCCCGGGACAGGGGCGAACAATGAGCAGTTCTTC. Translation: CASSVNPGTGANNEQFF. Looking up the rest from reference TRBV9 and TRBJ2-1 gives the full variable domain: DSGVTQTPKHLITATGQRVTLRCSPRSGDLSVYWYQQSLDQGLQFLIQYYNGEERAKGNILERFSAQQFPDLHSELNLSSLELGDSALYFCASSVNPGTGANNEQFFGPGTRLTVL.

The CDR3 DNA is TGTGCCAGCAGTTACTCGAGCGTCAGCTATCATTCTGAAGCTTTCTTT. This gives the protein CASSYSSVSYHSEAFF. The V and J genes are TRBV6-6 and TRBJ1-1; D remains unclear. This CDR3 region has 16 residues. The V gene lost 0 bases and the J gene lost 6 bases, with 17 bases spanning the gap. Per the germline V gene, CDR1 is MNHNY and CDR2 is SVGAGI (reference sequence).

V is TRBV29-1 and J is TRBJ1-2; no reliable D call. Germline values: CDR1 SQVTM, CDR2 ANQGSEA. V was shortened by 1 base and J by 1 base, with 13 bases between the two germline ends. CDR3 length: 15 amino acids. In DNA, the CDR3 is TGCAGCGTTGAAGCGGAGAGTGTCAGTAACTATGGCTACACCTTC. Amino acid sequence: CSVEAESVSNYGYTF.

This clone was counted between two and nine times. The chain uses TRBV28 and TRBJ1-3; tentative D call: TRBD1 (6 bases). Germline V gene sequence: CDR1 MDHEN, CDR2 SYDVKM. Trimming took 8 bases from V and 3 from J, leaving 17 bases between them. The CDR3 length is 15 residues. CDR3 region: CASYTQGNGGNTIYF. The CDR3 bases are TGTGCCAGCTATACGCAGGGGAATGGTGGAAACACCATATATTTT.

The chain uses TRBV6-5 and TRBJ1-6; 9 positions match TRBD1. After removal of 6 bases from V and 9 bases from J, the junction contained 9 bases not matched to a gene. CDR3 size: 15 residues. CDR1 and CDR2 (germline): MNHEY, SVGAGI. CDR3 loop: CASSRPGDRVSPLHF. CDR3 coding DNA: TGTGCCAGCAGCCGACCCGGGGACAGGGTTTCACCCCTCCACTTT.